These T cell receptor beta chains were read from a single sample in a study of T cell responses to AZD1222 COVID-19 vaccine. Clones were read by immunoSEQ multiplex PCR, and TCRdb kept only the in-frame ones, dropping some. The sample includes some 150,000 clones, roughly 84% seen only once; the top ten take less than 6%. The source was peripheral blood, collected 28 days after the second AZD1222 dose. The receptor set was obtained from an adult who received the AZD1222 COVID-19 vaccine. Each CDR3 is given with its conserved first and last residue. Each record gives: V gene, clone size, D gene, J gene, CDR3 protein, CDR3 DNA. The D gene is left open where the match is weak. Clone size appears in some rows only: once, few, many, or a class for an expanded clone.

>TRBV12-3/TRBV12-4|.|.|TRBJ1-6
CASSLRNSPLHF
TGTGCCAGCAGTTTAAGGAATTCACCCCTCCACTTT
>TRBV29-1|.|TRBD2|TRBJ2-5
CSGWTSGRETQYF
TGCAGCGGTTGGACTAGCGGGAGAGAGACCCAGTACTTC
>TRBV11-3|.|TRBD1|TRBJ2-3
CASSSRLSGQGQDTQYF
TGTGCCAGCAGCTCGCGCTTATCGGGACAGGGGCAAGATACGCAGTATTTT
>TRBV19|once|.|TRBJ1-2
CASSIADTGGNYGYTF
TGTGCCAGTAGTATAGCCGACACGGGCGGTAACTATGGCTACACCTTC
>TRBV18|.|.|TRBJ2-2
CASSPAGELFF
TGTGCCAGCTCACCTGCAGGGGAGCTGTTTTTT
>TRBV27|.|.|TRBJ1-5
CASSPDRQTNQPQHF
TGTGCCAGCAGTCCCGACCGACAGACGAATCAGCCCCAGCATTTT
>TRBV6-2/TRBV6-3|.|.|TRBJ2-1
CASSQFEIAAYNEQFF
TGTGCCAGCAGCCAATTTGAAATAGCGGCCTACAATGAGCAGTTCTTC
>TRBV28|.|TRBD1|TRBJ1-2
CASRGTGNGYTF
TGTGCCAGCAGGGGGACAGGGAATGGCTACACCTTC
>TRBV18|.|TRBD1|TRBJ1-1
CASSPGQGAAFF
TGTGCCAGCTCACCGGGACAGGGTGCAGCTTTCTTT
>TRBV27|.|.|TRBJ2-3
CASGWVQDTQYF
TGTGCCAGCGGATGGGTCCAAGATACGCAGTATTTT
>TRBV2|.|.|TRBJ1-6
CASSLSSAGSPLHF
TGTGCCAGCAGTCTTTCCTCAGCGGGGTCACCCCTCCACTTT
>TRBV5-5|.|.|TRBJ2-1
CASSLAVLGEQFF
TGTGCCAGCAGCTTGGCCGTCCTAGGTGAGCAGTTCTTC
>TRBV27|few|TRBD1|TRBJ2-7
CASSTRDRGHEQYF
TGTGCCAGCAGTACTCGGGACAGGGGCCACGAGCAGTACTTC
>TRBV30|few|.|TRBJ1-1
CAWCDTGIRNTEAFF
TGTGCCTGGTGCGATACAGGGATTAGGAACACTGAAGCTTTCTTT
>TRBV5-1|.|.|TRBJ2-5
CASSLVEGSLETQYF
TGCGCCAGCAGCTTAGTTGAGGGGAGCCTCGAGACCCAGTACTTC
>TRBV5-1|.|TRBD2|TRBJ2-5
CASSPGLARETQYF
TGCGCCAGCAGCCCCGGACTAGCGAGAGAGACCCAGTACTTC
>TRBV30|.|.|TRBJ2-1
CAWNLYNEQFF
TGTGCCTGGAACCTGTACAATGAGCAGTTCTTC
>TRBV27|.|.|TRBJ1-1
CASSLSAGWTEAFF
TGTGCCAGCAGTTTATCGGCAGGCTGGACTGAAGCTTTCTTT
>TRBV7-9|.|TRBD2|TRBJ2-3
CASGTSYTDTQYF
TGTGCCAGCGGGACTAGCTACACAGATACGCAGTATTTT
>TRBV10-1|.|TRBD1|TRBJ1-1
CASSEGGRGTEAFF
TGCGCCAGCAGTGAAGGGGGCAGAGGAACTGAAGCTTTCTTT
>TRBV6-5|.|.|TRBJ1-1
CASTLKEGWTEAFF
TGTGCCAGCACTCTAAAGGAGGGTTGGACTGAAGCTTTCTTT
>TRBV7-9|.|.|TRBJ1-1
CASSFTGTEAFF
TGTGCCAGCAGCTTTACCGGTACTGAAGCTTTCTTT
>TRBV5-1|.|TRBD1|TRBJ1-2
CASSPGQGSYGYTF
TGCGCCAGCAGCCCCGGACAGGGATCGTATGGCTACACCTTC
>TRBV19|.|.|TRBJ2-5
CASSMQGKETQYF
TGTGCCAGTAGTATGCAGGGAAAAGAGACCCAGTACTTC
>TRBV20-1|few|TRBD1|TRBJ1-2
CSPDRVAGYTF
TGCAGCCCGGACAGGGTTGCTGGCTACACCTTC
>TRBV10-3|.|TRBD1|TRBJ1-2
CAISTDRASGYTF
TGTGCCATCAGTACGGACAGGGCGAGTGGCTACACCTTC
>TRBV14|.|.|TRBJ1-3
CASSHLYGTGSGNTIYF
TGTGCCAGCAGCCATCTTTATGGGACCGGATCTGGAAACACCATATATTTT
>TRBV5-1|.|TRBD1|TRBJ1-4
CASSPTGDGEKLFF
TGCGCCAGCAGCCCAACAGGGGACGGGGAAAAACTGTTTTTT
>TRBV5-1|.|.|TRBJ2-2
CASSLRYTGELFF
TGCGCCAGCAGCTTGCGGTACACCGGGGAGCTGTTTTTT
>TRBV12-1|.|.|TRBJ2-5
CASSHSVGGGMGGETQYF
TGTGCCAGCAGCCACTCGGTAGGCGGGGGAATGGGAGGAGAGACCCAGTACTTC
>TRBV7-7|.|.|TRBJ1-4
CASSLNQGTNEKLFF
TGTGCTAGCAGCCTAAACCAGGGGACTAATGAAAAACTGTTTTTT
>TRBV4-1|.|.|TRBJ2-3
CASSGAPSDNTDTQYF
TGCGCCAGCAGCGGAGCCCCGTCAGACAACACAGATACGCAGTATTTT
>TRBV15|.|.|TRBJ1-3
CATSRSRTAGNTIYF
TGTGCCACCAGCAGATCCAGGACAGCTGGAAACACCATATATTTT
>TRBV4-1|once|.|TRBJ2-7
CASSQVDSSYEQYF
TGCGCCAGCAGCCAGGTTGACTCTTCCTACGAGCAGTACTTC
>TRBV4-1|.|TRBD1|TRBJ1-5
CASSQVRGRQPQHF
TGCGCCAGCAGCCAAGTCAGGGGGCGACAGCCCCAGCATTTT
>TRBV20-1|.|.|TRBJ1-1
CSVRGNTEAFF
TGCAGTGTAAGAGGGAACACTGAAGCTTTCTTT
>TRBV27|.|TRBD1|TRBJ1-4
CASSPGDRGRTNEKLFF
TGTGCCAGCAGTCCAGGGGACAGGGGGCGGACTAATGAAAAACTGTTTTTT
>TRBV6-5|.|TRBD1|TRBJ2-7
CASRPTGGKDEQYF
TGTGCCAGCCGGCCGACAGGGGGCAAGGACGAGCAGTACTTC
>TRBV28|.|.|TRBJ2-2
CASSLPPMSWTGNTGELFF
TGTGCCAGCAGTTTACCACCTATGAGCTGGACGGGGAACACCGGGGAGCTGTTTTTT
>TRBV4-2|once|TRBD2|TRBJ2-1
CASSQVSSGELNEQFF
TGTGCCAGCAGCCAAGTATCTAGCGGGGAACTTAATGAGCAGTTCTTC
>TRBV6-5|.|.|TRBJ1-2
CASNVQDTGGYTF
TGTGCCAGCAACGTGCAGGATACGGGAGGCTACACCTTC
>TRBV18|.|.|TRBJ1-2
CASSPYEGRTYGYTF
TGTGCCAGCTCACCTTATGAGGGTAGGACCTATGGCTACACCTTC
>TRBV4-2|few|.|TRBJ1-4
CASSQGSGQYDEKLFF
TGTGCCAGCAGCCAAGGGTCTGGACAGTATGATGAAAAACTGTTTTTT
>TRBV7-5|.|.|TRBJ2-2
CARSQSGTEHSNTGELFF
TGTGCCAGAAGCCAGTCCGGGACCGAGCATTCGAACACCGGGGAGCTGTTTTTT
>TRBV12-3/TRBV12-4|.|.|TRBJ1-2
CASSLWPEAGYTF
TGTGCCAGCAGTTTATGGCCAGAGGCCGGCTACACCTTC